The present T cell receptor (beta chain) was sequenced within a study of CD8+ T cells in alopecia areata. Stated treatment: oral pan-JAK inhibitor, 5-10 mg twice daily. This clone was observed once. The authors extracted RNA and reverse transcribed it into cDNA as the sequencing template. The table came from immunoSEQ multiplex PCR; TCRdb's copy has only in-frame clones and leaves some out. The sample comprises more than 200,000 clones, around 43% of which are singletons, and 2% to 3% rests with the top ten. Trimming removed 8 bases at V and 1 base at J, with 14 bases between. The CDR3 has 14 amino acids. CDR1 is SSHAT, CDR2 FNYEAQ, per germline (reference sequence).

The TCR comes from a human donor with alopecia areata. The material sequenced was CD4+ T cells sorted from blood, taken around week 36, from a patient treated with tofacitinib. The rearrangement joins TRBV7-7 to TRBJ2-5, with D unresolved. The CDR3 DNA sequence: TGTGCCAGCCAGAAAGGAGCCCGCCAAGAGACCCAGTACTTC. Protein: CASQKGARQETQYF.